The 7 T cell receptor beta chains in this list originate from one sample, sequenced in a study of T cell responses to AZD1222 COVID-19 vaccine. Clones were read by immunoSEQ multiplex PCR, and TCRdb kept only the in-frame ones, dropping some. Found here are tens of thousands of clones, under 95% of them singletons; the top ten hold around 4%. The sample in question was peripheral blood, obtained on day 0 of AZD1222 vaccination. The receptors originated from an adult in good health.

CDR3 nucleotide sequence: TGTGCCAGAGGGGAAAGCCCCCGAGGGGAATATGGCTACACCTTC. It encodes CARGESPRGEYGYTF. The chain joins TRBV2 to TRBJ1-2; D may be TRBD1 (5 bases). The CDR3 is 15 amino acids. CDR1 and CDR2 (germline): SNHLY, FYNNEI. Trimming took 9 bases from V and 5 from J, leaving 22 bases between them.

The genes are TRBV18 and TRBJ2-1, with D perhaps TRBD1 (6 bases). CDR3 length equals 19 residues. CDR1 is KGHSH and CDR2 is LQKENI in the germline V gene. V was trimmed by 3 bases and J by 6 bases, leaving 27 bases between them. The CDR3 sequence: CASSPLSPGTRPSPNEQFF. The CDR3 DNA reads TGTGCCAGCTCACCCCTAAGTCCCGGGACACGTCCATCGCCCAATGAGCAGTTCTTC.

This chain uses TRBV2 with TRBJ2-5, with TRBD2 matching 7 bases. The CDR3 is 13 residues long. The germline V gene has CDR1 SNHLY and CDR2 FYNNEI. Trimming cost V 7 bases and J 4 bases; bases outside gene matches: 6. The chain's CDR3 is CASISLAGETQYF. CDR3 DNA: TGTGCCAGCATCTCCTTAGCGGGAGAGACCCAGTACTTC.

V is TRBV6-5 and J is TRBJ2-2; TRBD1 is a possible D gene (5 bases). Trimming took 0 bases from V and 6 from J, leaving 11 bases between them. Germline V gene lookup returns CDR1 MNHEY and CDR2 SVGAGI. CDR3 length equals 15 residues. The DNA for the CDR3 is TGTGCCAGCAGTTACTCGTCCAGGGCCCCCGGGGAGCTGTTTTTT. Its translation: CASSYSSRAPGELFF.

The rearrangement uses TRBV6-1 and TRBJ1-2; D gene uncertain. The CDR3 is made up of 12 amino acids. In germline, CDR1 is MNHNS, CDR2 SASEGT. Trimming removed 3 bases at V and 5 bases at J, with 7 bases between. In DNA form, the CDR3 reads TGTGCCAGCAGTGACGACGGGTATGGCTACACCTTC. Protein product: CASSDDGYGYTF.

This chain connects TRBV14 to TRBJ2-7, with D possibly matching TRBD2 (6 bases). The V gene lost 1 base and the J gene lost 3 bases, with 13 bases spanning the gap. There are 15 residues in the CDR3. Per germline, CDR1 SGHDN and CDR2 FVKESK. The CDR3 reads CASSQAGTPGYEQYF. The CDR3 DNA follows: TGTGCCAGCAGCCAAGCCGGGACTCCAGGCTACGAGCAGTACTTC.

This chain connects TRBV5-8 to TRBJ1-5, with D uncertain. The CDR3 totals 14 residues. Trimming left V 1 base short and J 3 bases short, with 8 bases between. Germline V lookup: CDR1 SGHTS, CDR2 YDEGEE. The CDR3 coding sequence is TGTGCCAGCAGCTTGAAGTACTACAATCAGCCCCAGCATTTT. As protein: CASSLKYYNQPQHF.